Listed below are T cell receptor beta chains from one sample, sequenced in a study of cytomegalovirus exposure and HLA in healthy donors. Measured with immunoSEQ multiplex PCR; TCRdb has only the in-frame clones, and not every one. The sample consists of about 150,000 clones, around 79% of them appearing once. Sequencing was carried out using PBMCs. The receptors were gathered from a man under 40 in good health and CMV-seropositive. CDR3s include the opening cysteine and the closing phenylalanine or tryptophan. A D gene is named only where the DNA matches it firmly. Size values are once, few and many counts, or a class for expanded clones, and some rows have none.

len: 14; v_gene: TRBV11-1; abundance: NA; j_gene: TRBJ2-7; d_gene: NA; CDR3aa: CASSFRTAAYEQYF; CDR3nt: TGTGCCAGCAGCTTCCGGACAGCTGCCTACGAGCAGTACTTC
len: 13; v_gene: TRBV10-3; abundance: NA; j_gene: TRBJ1-5; d_gene: NA; CDR3aa: CAISESYDQPQHF; CDR3nt: TGTGCCATCAGTGAGTCGTATGATCAGCCCCAGCATTTT
len: 16; v_gene: TRBV9; abundance: NA; j_gene: TRBJ2-5; d_gene: TRBD1; CDR3aa: CASSQGQGTDQETQYF; CDR3nt: TGTGCCAGCAGCCAAGGACAGGGGACGGACCAAGAGACCCAGTACTTC
len: 16; v_gene: TRBV6-6; abundance: once; j_gene: TRBJ1-1; d_gene: TRBD1; CDR3aa: CASRPTTGTPTKGAFF; CDR3nt: TGTGCCAGCAGACCGACGACAGGGACCCCAACAAAGGGAGCTTTCTTT
len: 15; v_gene: TRBV7-3; abundance: NA; j_gene: TRBJ2-3; d_gene: TRBD1; CDR3aa: CASSLTKGATDTQYF; CDR3nt: TGTGCCAGCAGCCTAACTAAGGGGGCGACAGATACGCAGTATTTT
len: 15; v_gene: TRBV6-1; abundance: once; j_gene: TRBJ1-3; d_gene: TRBD1; CDR3aa: CASSDGTVERNTIYF; CDR3nt: TGTGCCAGCAGTGACGGGACAGTCGAGCGAAACACCATATATTTT
len: 13; v_gene: TRBV15; abundance: NA; j_gene: TRBJ2-7; d_gene: TRBD2; CDR3aa: CATGASGRYEQYF; CDR3nt: TGTGCCACCGGGGCTAGCGGGAGGTACGAGCAGTACTTC
len: 14; v_gene: TRBV7-2; abundance: NA; j_gene: TRBJ1-2; d_gene: NA; CDR3aa: CASSLMSGKYGYTF; CDR3nt: TGTGCCAGCAGCTTAATGTCAGGGAAGTATGGCTACACCTTC
len: 14; v_gene: TRBV7-9; abundance: NA; j_gene: TRBJ1-1; d_gene: NA; CDR3aa: CASSFEGMNTEAFF; CDR3nt: TGTGCCAGCAGCTTCGAGGGAATGAACACTGAAGCTTTCTTT
len: 14; v_gene: TRBV14; abundance: NA; j_gene: TRBJ1-2; d_gene: TRBD1; CDR3aa: CASSQAGTGNGYTF; CDR3nt: TGTGCCAGCAGCCAAGCCGGGACAGGGAATGGCTACACCTTC
len: 12; v_gene: TRBV2; abundance: NA; j_gene: TRBJ1-1; d_gene: NA; CDR3aa: CASSEGGQIAFF; CDR3nt: TGTGCCAGCAGCGAGGGGGGGCAGATAGCTTTCTTT
len: 14; v_gene: TRBV2; abundance: NA; j_gene: TRBJ2-3; d_gene: TRBD1; CDR3aa: CASKSSGGSDTQYF; CDR3nt: TGTGCCAGCAAGTCGTCAGGGGGCTCGGATACGCAGTATTTT
len: 15; v_gene: TRBV27; abundance: NA; j_gene: TRBJ2-7; d_gene: NA; CDR3aa: CASSLASGASYEQYF; CDR3nt: TGTGCCAGCAGCTTAGCCTCCGGAGCCTCCTACGAGCAGTACTTC
len: 16; v_gene: TRBV5-1; abundance: NA; j_gene: TRBJ2-2; d_gene: TRBD1; CDR3aa: CASSLGTGVNTGELFF; CDR3nt: TGCGCCAGCAGCTTGGGGACAGGGGTGAACACCGGGGAGCTGTTTTTT
len: 15; v_gene: TRBV6-5; abundance: once; j_gene: TRBJ1-3; d_gene: NA; CDR3aa: CASSYQGGEGNTIYF; CDR3nt: TGTGCCAGCAGTTACCAGGGCGGGGAGGGAAACACCATATATTTT
len: 15; v_gene: TRBV10-3; abundance: once; j_gene: TRBJ2-7; d_gene: TRBD1; CDR3aa: CAISEGDRDVLKQYF; CDR3nt: TGTGCCATCAGTGAGGGGGACAGAGATGTACTGAAGCAGTACTTC
len: 16; v_gene: TRBV2; abundance: once; j_gene: TRBJ2-3; d_gene: TRBD2; CDR3aa: CASGAPTSLSTDTQYF; CDR3nt: TGTGCCAGCGGGGCCCCGACTAGCCTAAGCACAGATACGCAGTATTTT
len: 13; v_gene: TRBV27; abundance: few; j_gene: TRBJ1-1; d_gene: NA; CDR3aa: CASSPLSSTEAFF; CDR3nt: TGTGCCAGCAGCCCCCTCTCCAGCACTGAAGCTTTCTTT
len: 16; v_gene: TRBV12-5; abundance: NA; j_gene: TRBJ2-2; d_gene: NA; CDR3aa: CASGLTGIGWTGELFF; CDR3nt: TGTGCTAGTGGTTTAACCGGGATAGGTTGGACCGGGGAGCTGTTTTTT
len: 16; v_gene: TRBV12-5; abundance: few; j_gene: TRBJ2-7; d_gene: TRBD1; CDR3aa: CASGLVPGTGYHEQYF; CDR3nt: TGTGCTAGTGGTTTGGTCCCCGGGACAGGGTACCACGAGCAGTACTTC
len: 15; v_gene: TRBV7-2; abundance: few; j_gene: TRBJ1-5; d_gene: TRBD1; CDR3aa: CASSALTGFNQPQHF; CDR3nt: TGTGCCAGCAGCGCCCTGACAGGGTTCAATCAGCCCCAGCATTTT
len: 14; v_gene: TRBV9; abundance: NA; j_gene: TRBJ2-7; d_gene: TRBD1; CDR3aa: CASSPRQGFNEQYF; CDR3nt: TGTGCCAGCAGCCCCCGACAGGGCTTCAACGAGCAGTACTTC
len: 16; v_gene: TRBV7-3; abundance: NA; j_gene: TRBJ2-6; d_gene: NA; CDR3aa: CASSAYRGFGANVLTF; CDR3nt: TGTGCCAGCAGCGCCTATCGGGGGTTTGGGGCCAACGTCCTGACTTTC
len: 16; v_gene: TRBV5-4; abundance: NA; j_gene: TRBJ2-1; d_gene: TRBD1; CDR3aa: CASSSLTGRTYNEQFF; CDR3nt: TGTGCCAGCAGCTCGTTGACAGGGCGTACCTACAATGAGCAGTTCTTC
len: 13; v_gene: TRBV2; abundance: few; j_gene: TRBJ2-7; d_gene: NA; CDR3aa: CASRRQETDEQYF; CDR3nt: TGTGCCAGCAGACGACAGGAAACGGACGAGCAGTACTTC
len: 13; v_gene: TRBV14; abundance: NA; j_gene: TRBJ2-7; d_gene: TRBD1; CDR3aa: CASSPRQGYEQYF; CDR3nt: TGTGCCAGCAGCCCGAGACAGGGATACGAGCAGTACTTC
len: 13; v_gene: TRBV9; abundance: NA; j_gene: TRBJ1-1; d_gene: TRBD1; CDR3aa: CASSVLHRGEAFF; CDR3nt: TGTGCCAGCAGCGTCCTCCACAGGGGTGAAGCTTTCTTT
len: 15; v_gene: TRBV28; abundance: NA; j_gene: TRBJ1-1; d_gene: TRBD1; CDR3aa: CASSLGAGGASEAFF; CDR3nt: TGTGCCAGCAGTTTAGGGGCAGGGGGCGCCTCTGAAGCTTTCTTT
len: 14; v_gene: TRBV2; abundance: NA; j_gene: TRBJ2-7; d_gene: TRBD1; CDR3aa: CASTIDRAAYEQYF; CDR3nt: TGTGCCAGCACCATAGACAGGGCCGCCTACGAGCAGTACTTC
len: 15; v_gene: TRBV30; abundance: NA; j_gene: TRBJ1-2; d_gene: NA; CDR3aa: CAWTSPVDNLYGYTF; CDR3nt: TGTGCCTGGACTTCCCCTGTTGATAACCTATATGGCTACACCTTC
len: 13; v_gene: TRBV11-3; abundance: NA; j_gene: TRBJ1-1; d_gene: NA; CDR3aa: CASSLGYREEAFF; CDR3nt: TGTGCCAGCAGCTTAGGCTACAGGGAAGAAGCTTTCTTT
len: 13; v_gene: TRBV10-1; abundance: NA; j_gene: TRBJ1-1; d_gene: NA; CDR3aa: CASSASIYSEAFF; CDR3nt: TGCGCCAGCAGTGCCTCAATTTACTCTGAAGCTTTCTTT
len: 15; v_gene: TRBV6-1; abundance: NA; j_gene: TRBJ1-5; d_gene: TRBD1; CDR3aa: CASSERGTAGQPQHF; CDR3nt: TGTGCCAGCAGTGAAAGGGGGACAGCCGGACAGCCCCAGCATTTT
len: 13; v_gene: TRBV27; abundance: once; j_gene: TRBJ2-3; d_gene: NA; CDR3aa: CASTVLGRDTQYF; CDR3nt: TGTGCCAGCACCGTTCTCGGGAGAGATACGCAGTATTTT
len: 13; v_gene: TRBV5-4; abundance: NA; j_gene: TRBJ1-1; d_gene: NA; CDR3aa: CASSSTGLPEAFF; CDR3nt: TGTGCCAGCAGCTCAACAGGTTTACCTGAAGCTTTCTTT
len: 13; v_gene: TRBV28; abundance: once; j_gene: TRBJ2-7; d_gene: NA; CDR3aa: CASTWQGKDEQYF; CDR3nt: TGTGCCAGCACGTGGCAGGGAAAAGACGAGCAGTACTTC
len: 15; v_gene: TRBV7-2; abundance: NA; j_gene: TRBJ2-1; d_gene: TRBD1; CDR3aa: CASSSGQGPNSEQFF; CDR3nt: TGTGCCAGCAGCTCAGGACAGGGTCCTAACAGTGAGCAGTTCTTC
len: 18; v_gene: TRBV4-1; abundance: few; j_gene: TRBJ2-6; d_gene: TRBD1; CDR3aa: CASSQKSTGGAGANVLTF; CDR3nt: TGCGCCAGCAGCCAAAAATCGACAGGGGGCGCTGGGGCCAACGTCCTGACTTTC
len: 13; v_gene: TRBV11-3; abundance: NA; j_gene: TRBJ2-7; d_gene: NA; CDR3aa: CASSPGPGDEQYF; CDR3nt: TGTGCCAGCAGCCCGGGACCGGGAGACGAGCAGTACTTC
len: 18; v_gene: TRBV5-6; abundance: NA; j_gene: TRBJ1-6; d_gene: TRBD1; CDR3aa: CASSLRRTGTVYNSPLHF; CDR3nt: TGTGCCAGCAGCTTGAGGAGAACCGGGACAGTGTATAATTCACCCCTCCACTTT
len: 13; v_gene: TRBV5-6; abundance: NA; j_gene: TRBJ1-2; d_gene: NA; CDR3aa: CASSLVVRGGYTF; CDR3nt: TGTGCCAGCAGCTTGGTGGTGCGGGGTGGCTACACCTTC
len: 14; v_gene: TRBV27; abundance: NA; j_gene: TRBJ2-7; d_gene: TRBD1; CDR3aa: CASSTTGGDYEQYF; CDR3nt: TGTGCCAGCAGTACGACAGGGGGGGACTACGAGCAGTACTTC
len: 15; v_gene: TRBV29-1; abundance: few; j_gene: TRBJ2-1; d_gene: TRBD1; CDR3aa: CSVSGWTGGYNEQFF; CDR3nt: TGCAGCGTCAGTGGATGGACAGGCGGGTACAATGAGCAGTTCTTC
len: 17; v_gene: TRBV11-2; abundance: NA; j_gene: TRBJ2-5; d_gene: TRBD2; CDR3aa: CASSVNGASGIQETQYF; CDR3nt: TGTGCCAGCAGCGTAAACGGGGCTAGCGGTATACAAGAGACCCAGTACTTC
len: 15; v_gene: TRBV30; abundance: few; j_gene: TRBJ2-3; d_gene: TRBD2; CDR3aa: CAWSVQSGRGDTQYF; CDR3nt: TGTGCCTGGAGTGTACAAAGCGGGAGAGGAGATACGCAGTATTTT
len: 14; v_gene: TRBV27; abundance: NA; j_gene: TRBJ2-7; d_gene: TRBD1; CDR3aa: CASSFGTGAYEQYF; CDR3nt: TGTGCCAGCAGTTTCGGGACAGGGGCCTACGAGCAGTACTTC
len: 13; v_gene: TRBV29-1; abundance: NA; j_gene: TRBJ2-1; d_gene: TRBD1; CDR3aa: CSLRTGSGLKQFF; CDR3nt: TGCAGCCTTCGGACAGGGTCCGGGCTAAAGCAGTTCTTC